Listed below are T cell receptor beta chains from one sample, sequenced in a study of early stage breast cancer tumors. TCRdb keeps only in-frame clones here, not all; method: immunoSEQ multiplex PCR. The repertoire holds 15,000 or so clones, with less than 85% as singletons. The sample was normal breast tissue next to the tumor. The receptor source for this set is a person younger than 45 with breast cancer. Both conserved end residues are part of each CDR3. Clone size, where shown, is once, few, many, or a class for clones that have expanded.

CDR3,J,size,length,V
CASSFRSASLAGAGEQFF,TRBJ2-1,-,18,TRBV11-2
CASSLSSGSGYEQFF,TRBJ2-1,-,15,TRBV7-9
CASRPREYDEKLFF,TRBJ1-4,-,14,TRBV11-2
CASSPAPLNEQFF,TRBJ2-1,-,13,TRBV5-4
CASSSSGTAYEQYF,TRBJ2-7,-,14,TRBV7-2
CASSPTGDRLGEQYF,TRBJ2-7,-,15,TRBV4-3
CASSYWNAGPTDTQYF,TRBJ2-3,-,16,TRBV5-1
CASSLGGTGTYEQYF,-,-,15,TRBV7-3
CSVGSVTGSVEQYF,TRBJ2-7,few,14,TRBV29-1
CVRSRTAGMKTEAFF,TRBJ1-1,-,15,TRBV7-5
CATSTGRGTEAFF,TRBJ1-1,few,13,TRBV15
CASSTGISGANVLTF,TRBJ2-6,-,15,TRBV7-9
CASSLSVGGRGTEAFF,TRBJ1-1,-,16,TRBV11-3
CASSEKWAGQGAETQYF,TRBJ2-5,-,17,TRBV2
CASSASGYQETQYF,TRBJ2-5,-,14,TRBV10-1
CASSLYSGGTGEYSNQPQHF,TRBJ1-5,-,20,TRBV27
CSVVALAVNNEQFF,TRBJ2-1,few,14,TRBV29-1
CASSKLAGGEETQYF,TRBJ2-5,once,15,TRBV5-1
CASSSRDISFDEQFF,TRBJ2-1,few,15,TRBV27
CASSSPAPGLARRDTQYF,TRBJ2-3,-,18,TRBV28
CASSQGAGENEKLFF,TRBJ1-4,-,15,TRBV4-3
CASSVGGTEQFF,TRBJ2-1,-,12,TRBV9
CASSLFSGRIADTQYF,TRBJ2-3,-,16,TRBV5-1
CATHLTGGGEQYF,TRBJ2-7,-,13,TRBV6-6
CASSPGTSGRAADTQYF,TRBJ2-3,-,17,TRBV11-3
CASRVPTGYGYTF,TRBJ1-2,-,13,TRBV6-1
CASSISDYNEQFF,TRBJ2-1,-,13,TRBV19
CASSYSTIYNEQFF,TRBJ2-1,-,14,TRBV6-6
CASSQDLRDSAYEQYF,TRBJ2-7,once,16,TRBV4-2
CASSLYRPWGGELFF,TRBJ2-2,-,15,TRBV27
CASSEQGHTEAFF,TRBJ1-1,-,13,TRBV2
CASSPGQYNEQFF,TRBJ2-1,-,13,TRBV6-5
CASSREIPDTQYF,TRBJ2-3,-,13,TRBV4-3
CASSLDRGSSYNEQFF,TRBJ2-1,-,16,TRBV7-9
CASSLGTYEQYF,TRBJ2-7,-,12,TRBV11-2
CASSQDTVSFESTIYF,TRBJ1-3,once,16,TRBV4-1
CASSRQQGNGDQPQHF,TRBJ1-5,few,16,TRBV4-1
CASSFFNEQFF,TRBJ2-1,-,11,TRBV5-4
CAWSRLADNEQFF,TRBJ2-1,-,13,TRBV30
CASSEGIGNQPQHF,TRBJ1-5,-,14,TRBV10-2
CASSLSSGTDTQYF,TRBJ2-3,-,14,TRBV7-8
CASSQQWGEKPRLAKNIQYF,TRBJ2-4,-,20,TRBV4-3
CASSRLRVVEEKLFF,TRBJ1-4,-,15,TRBV19
CASSPTSGRGTIEQFF,TRBJ2-1,-,16,TRBV7-7
CASSSGLAGVNEQFF,TRBJ2-1,-,15,TRBV19
CASSSTSGASYEQYF,TRBJ2-7,once,15,TRBV4-3
CASSDLDRGTWYWQPQHF,TRBJ1-5,-,18,TRBV6-1
CASSLVQGGAGELFF,TRBJ2-2,-,15,TRBV5-4
CASSQDRGLASQETQYF,TRBJ2-5,-,17,TRBV4-1
CASSLQVSRGSDTQYF,TRBJ2-3,-,16,TRBV18
CASSQDTGAGDQYF,TRBJ2-5,-,14,TRBV4-3
CASSFKTGEGGVYGYTF,TRBJ1-2,once,17,TRBV7-2